This TCR beta chain was captured in a study of shared clonotypes between healthy human individuals. Germline lookup yields CDR1 MDHEN and CDR2 SYDVKM. The CDR3 has 15 amino acids. Trimming took 2 bases from V and 11 from J, leaving 21 bases between them. Method: immunoSEQ multiplex PCR; TCRdb's copy keeps in-frame clones and lacks some. Here the sample spans about 530,000 clones, about 96% being singletons. The source material was naive CD4+ T cells sorted from blood. The subset: CD45RA+ positively selected. The chain carries TRBV28 and TRBJ2-5; D might be TRBD2 (6 bases). This receptor was identified in a woman aged 25 to 39 in good health. The CDR3 reads CASSLDPGTAGEQYF. CDR3 sequence (DNA): TGTGCCAGCAGTTTAGATCCCGGGACTGCAGGTGAGCAGTACTTC. The full variable domain, rest sourced from reference TRBV28 and TRBJ2-5, is DVKVTQSSRYLVKRTGEKVFLECVQDMDHENMFWYRQDPGLGLRLIYFSYDVKMKEKGDIPEGYSVSREKKERFSLILESASTNQTSMYLCASSLDPGTAGEQYFGPGTRLLVL.